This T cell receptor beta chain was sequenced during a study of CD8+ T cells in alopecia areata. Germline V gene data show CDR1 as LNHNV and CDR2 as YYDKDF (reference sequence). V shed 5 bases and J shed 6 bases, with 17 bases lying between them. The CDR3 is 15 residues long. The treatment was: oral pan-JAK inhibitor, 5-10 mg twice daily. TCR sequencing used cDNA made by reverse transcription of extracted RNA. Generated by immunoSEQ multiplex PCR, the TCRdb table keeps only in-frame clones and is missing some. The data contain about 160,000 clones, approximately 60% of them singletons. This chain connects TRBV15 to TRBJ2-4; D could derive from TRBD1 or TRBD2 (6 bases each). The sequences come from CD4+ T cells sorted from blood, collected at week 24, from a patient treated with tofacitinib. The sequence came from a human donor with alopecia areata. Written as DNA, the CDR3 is TGTGCCACCAGCCGGAAATCGACGGGGGCAAACATTCAGTACTTC. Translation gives CATSRKSTGANIQYF.